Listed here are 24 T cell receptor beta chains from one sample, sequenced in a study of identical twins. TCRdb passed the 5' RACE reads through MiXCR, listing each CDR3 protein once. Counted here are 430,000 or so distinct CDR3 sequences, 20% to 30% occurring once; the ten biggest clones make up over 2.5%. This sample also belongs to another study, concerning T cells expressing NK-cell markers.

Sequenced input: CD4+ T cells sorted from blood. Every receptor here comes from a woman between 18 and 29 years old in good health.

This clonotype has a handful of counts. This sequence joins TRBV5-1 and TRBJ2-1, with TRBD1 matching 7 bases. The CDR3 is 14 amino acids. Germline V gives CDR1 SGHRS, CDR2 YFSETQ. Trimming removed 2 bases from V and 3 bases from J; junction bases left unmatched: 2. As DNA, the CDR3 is TGCGCCAGCAGCTTTAGGGACAGCTACAATGAGCAGTTCTTC. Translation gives CASSFRDSYNEQFF. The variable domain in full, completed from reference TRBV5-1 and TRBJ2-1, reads KAGVTQTPRYLIKTRGQQVTLSCSPISGHRSVSWYQQTPGQGLQFLFEYFSETQRNKGNFPGRFSGRQFSNSRSEMNVSTLELGDSALYLCASSFRDSYNEQFFGPGTRLTVL.

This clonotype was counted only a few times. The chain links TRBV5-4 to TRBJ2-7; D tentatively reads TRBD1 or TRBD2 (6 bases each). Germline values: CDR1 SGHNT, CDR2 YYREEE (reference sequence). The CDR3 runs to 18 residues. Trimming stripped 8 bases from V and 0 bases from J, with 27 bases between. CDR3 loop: CASTDFHGGQPGSYEQYF. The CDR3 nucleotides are TGTGCCAGTACGGACTTCCACGGGGGACAACCGGGCTCCTACGAGCAGTACTTC.

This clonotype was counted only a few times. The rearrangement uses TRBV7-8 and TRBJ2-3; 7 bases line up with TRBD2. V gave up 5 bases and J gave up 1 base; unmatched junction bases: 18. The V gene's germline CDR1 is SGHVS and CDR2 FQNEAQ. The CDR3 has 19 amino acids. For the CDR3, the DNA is TGTGCCAGCAGCCCGGCGCTTTGGGGGAGGGAGGGTCGCACAGATACGCAGTATTTT. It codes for CASSPALWGREGRTDTQYF.

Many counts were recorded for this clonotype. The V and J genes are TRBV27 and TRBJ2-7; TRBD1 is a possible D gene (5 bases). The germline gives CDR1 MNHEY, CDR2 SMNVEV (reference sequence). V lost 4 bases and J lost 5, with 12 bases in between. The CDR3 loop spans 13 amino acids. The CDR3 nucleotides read TGTGCCAGCAGTTCCAGGGTGTTCCACGAGCAGTACTTC. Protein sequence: CASSSRVFHEQYF.

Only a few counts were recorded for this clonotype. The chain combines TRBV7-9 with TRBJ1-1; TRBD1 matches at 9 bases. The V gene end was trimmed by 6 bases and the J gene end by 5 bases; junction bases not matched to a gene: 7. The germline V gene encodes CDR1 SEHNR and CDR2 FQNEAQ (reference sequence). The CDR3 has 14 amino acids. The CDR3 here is CASRTGTGRTEAFF. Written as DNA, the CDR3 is TGTGCCAGCAGAACCGGGACAGGGAGGACTGAAGCTTTCTTT.

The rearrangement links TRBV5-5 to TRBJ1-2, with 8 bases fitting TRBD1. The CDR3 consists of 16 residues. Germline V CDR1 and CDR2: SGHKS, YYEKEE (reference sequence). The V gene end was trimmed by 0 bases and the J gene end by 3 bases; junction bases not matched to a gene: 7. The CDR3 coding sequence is TGTGCCAGCAGCTTGGGTCCAGGGGGCATCTACTATGGCTACACCTTC. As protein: CASSLGPGGIYYGYTF.

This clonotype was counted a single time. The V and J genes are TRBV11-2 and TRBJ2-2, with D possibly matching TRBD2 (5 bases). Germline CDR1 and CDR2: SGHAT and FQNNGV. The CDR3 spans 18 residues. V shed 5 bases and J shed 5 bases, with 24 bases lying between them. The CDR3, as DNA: TGTGCCAGCAGCCGTCGGCGGCGGGCGGCCCAAGGAACCGGGGAGCTGTTTTTT. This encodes CASSRRRRAAQGTGELFF.

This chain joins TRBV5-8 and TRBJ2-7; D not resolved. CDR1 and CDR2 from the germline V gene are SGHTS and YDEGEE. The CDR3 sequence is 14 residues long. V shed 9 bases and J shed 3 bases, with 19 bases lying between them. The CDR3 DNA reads TGTGCCATGAGCCCTAGGAGCTCCTTCTACGAGCAGTACTTC. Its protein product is CAMSPRSSFYEQYF.

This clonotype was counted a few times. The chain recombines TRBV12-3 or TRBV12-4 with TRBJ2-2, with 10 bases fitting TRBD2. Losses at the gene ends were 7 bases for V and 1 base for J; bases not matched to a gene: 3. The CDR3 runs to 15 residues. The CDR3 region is CASTLAGGNTGELFF. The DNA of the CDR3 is TGTGCCAGCACCTTAGCGGGAGGGAACACCGGGGAGCTGTTTTTT.

In DNA form, the CDR3 reads TGTGCCATCAGTGAGTCCGGGGGAAGGTCCTACGAGCAGTACTTC. This codes for CAISESGGRSYEQYF. The rearrangement uses TRBV10-3 and TRBJ2-7; D perhaps matches TRBD2 (6 bases). CDR3 size: 15 residues. The V gene's germline CDR1 is ENHRY and CDR2 SYGVKD. V lost 0 bases and J 1 base, leaving 10 bases between the germline ends.

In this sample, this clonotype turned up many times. The CDR3 DNA sequence: TGTGCCAGCAGCTTAGGAAGAAGCGAGCAGTACTTC. Translated, it gives CASSLGRSEQYF. The rearrangement joins TRBV7-2 to TRBJ2-7; no firm D call. The V gene's germline CDR1 is SGHTA and CDR2 FQGNSA. The CDR3 runs 12 residues. V was cut by 1 base and J by 6 bases, with 7 bases left in between.

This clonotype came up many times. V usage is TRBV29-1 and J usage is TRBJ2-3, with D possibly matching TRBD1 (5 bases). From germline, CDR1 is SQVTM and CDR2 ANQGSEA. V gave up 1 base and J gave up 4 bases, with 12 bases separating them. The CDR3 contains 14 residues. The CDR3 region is CSVEGGLRADTQYF. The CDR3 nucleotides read TGCAGCGTTGAAGGGGGCTTAAGAGCAGATACGCAGTATTTT.

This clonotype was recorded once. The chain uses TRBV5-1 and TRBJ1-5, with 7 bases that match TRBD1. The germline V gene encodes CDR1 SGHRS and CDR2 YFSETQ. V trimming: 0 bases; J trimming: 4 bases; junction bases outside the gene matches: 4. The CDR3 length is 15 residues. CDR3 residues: CASSLEGARNQPQHF. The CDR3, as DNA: TGCGCCAGCAGCTTGGAGGGGGCTAGAAATCAGCCCCAGCATTTT.

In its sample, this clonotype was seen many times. The DNA of the CDR3 is TGTGCCAGCAGCCTGGGGGGACTGCTGCAAGAGACCCAGTACTTC. Protein: CASSLGGLLQETQYF. The chain employs TRBV3-1 and TRBJ2-5; weak D call: TRBD2 (6 bases). From germline, CDR1 is LGHDT and CDR2 YNNKEL (reference sequence). The ends were cut back, 4 bases at V and 2 bases at J, with 14 bases in the middle. The CDR3 loop spans 15 amino acids.

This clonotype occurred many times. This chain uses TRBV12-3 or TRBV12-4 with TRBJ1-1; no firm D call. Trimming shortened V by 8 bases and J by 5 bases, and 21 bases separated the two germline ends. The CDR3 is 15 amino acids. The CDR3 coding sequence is TGTGCCAGCCAAAGAGGCGACCCCGGAGGAACTGAAGCTTTCTTT. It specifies CASQRGDPGGTEAFF.

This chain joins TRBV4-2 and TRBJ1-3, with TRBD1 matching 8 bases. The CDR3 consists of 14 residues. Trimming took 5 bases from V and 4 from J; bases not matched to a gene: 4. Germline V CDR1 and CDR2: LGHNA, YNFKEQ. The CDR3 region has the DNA TGTGCCAGCAGCGCCGGGACAGGAGGAAACACCATATATTTT. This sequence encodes CASSAGTGGNTIYF.

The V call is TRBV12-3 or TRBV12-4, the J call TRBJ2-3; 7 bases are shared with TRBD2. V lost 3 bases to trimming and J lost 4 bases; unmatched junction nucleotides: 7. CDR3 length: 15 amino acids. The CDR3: CASSFSRGVADTQYF. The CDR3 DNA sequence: TGTGCCAGCAGTTTCTCCCGGGGGGTAGCAGATACGCAGTATTTT.

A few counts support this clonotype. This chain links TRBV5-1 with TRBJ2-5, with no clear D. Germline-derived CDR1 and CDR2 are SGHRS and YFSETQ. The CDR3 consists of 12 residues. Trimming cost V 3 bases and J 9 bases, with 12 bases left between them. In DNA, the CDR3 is TGCGCCAGCAGCTCTACAGAAAATGCCCAGTACTTC. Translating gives CASSSTENAQYF.

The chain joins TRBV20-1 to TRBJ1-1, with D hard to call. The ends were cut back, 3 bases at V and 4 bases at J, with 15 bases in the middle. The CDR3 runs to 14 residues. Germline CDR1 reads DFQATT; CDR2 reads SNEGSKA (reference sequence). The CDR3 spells CSASSPGRVTEAFF. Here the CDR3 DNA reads TGCAGTGCTAGTAGCCCAGGACGTGTCACTGAAGCTTTCTTT.

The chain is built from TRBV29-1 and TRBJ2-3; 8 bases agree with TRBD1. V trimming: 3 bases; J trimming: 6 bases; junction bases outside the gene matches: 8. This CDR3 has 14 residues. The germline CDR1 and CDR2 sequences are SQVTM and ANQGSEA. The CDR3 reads CSVDQGANVDTQYF. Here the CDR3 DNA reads TGCAGCGTTGACCAGGGGGCAAATGTGGATACGCAGTATTTT.

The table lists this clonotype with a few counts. The CDR3 sequence: CASSLIGSGRSDEQFF. The CDR3 nucleotides are TGTGCCAGCAGCTTGATAGGAAGCGGGAGAAGCGATGAGCAGTTCTTC. This chain joins TRBV13 and TRBJ2-1, with TRBD2 identical over 8 bases. The V gene's germline CDR1 is PRHDT and CDR2 FYEKMQ (reference sequence). The CDR3 length is 16 residues. The trim removed 3 bases at V and 8 bases at J, leaving 12 bases unmatched.

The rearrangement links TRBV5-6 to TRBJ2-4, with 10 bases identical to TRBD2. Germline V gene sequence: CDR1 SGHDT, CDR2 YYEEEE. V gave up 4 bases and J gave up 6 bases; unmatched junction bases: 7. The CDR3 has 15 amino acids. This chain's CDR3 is CASSPSPSGRNIQYF. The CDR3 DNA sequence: TGTGCCAGCAGCCCTTCCCCTAGCGGGAGAAACATTCAGTACTTC.

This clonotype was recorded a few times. CDR3 nucleotides: TGCAGTGCTAGGAACAGGGGGAAGGAAAAACTGTTTTTT. Residues: CSARNRGKEKLFF. The chain couples TRBV20-1 to TRBJ1-4; 8 nucleotides match TRBD1. With 3 bases clipped from V and 8 bases from J, the junction kept 5 bases outside the gene matches. The CDR3 totals 13 residues. Germline V gene lookup returns CDR1 DFQATT and CDR2 SNEGSKA (reference sequence).

CDR3 DNA: TGTGCCAGCAGCTCATCCCTAGCGGGAGGTTACAATGAGCAGTTCTTC. Protein sequence: CASSSSLAGGYNEQFF. V and J are TRBV7-2 and TRBJ2-1; 11 nucleotides line up with TRBD2. After removal of 4 bases from V and 4 bases from J, the junction contained 6 bases not matched to a gene. The CDR3 has 16 amino acids. Per germline, CDR1 SGHTA and CDR2 FQGNSA.